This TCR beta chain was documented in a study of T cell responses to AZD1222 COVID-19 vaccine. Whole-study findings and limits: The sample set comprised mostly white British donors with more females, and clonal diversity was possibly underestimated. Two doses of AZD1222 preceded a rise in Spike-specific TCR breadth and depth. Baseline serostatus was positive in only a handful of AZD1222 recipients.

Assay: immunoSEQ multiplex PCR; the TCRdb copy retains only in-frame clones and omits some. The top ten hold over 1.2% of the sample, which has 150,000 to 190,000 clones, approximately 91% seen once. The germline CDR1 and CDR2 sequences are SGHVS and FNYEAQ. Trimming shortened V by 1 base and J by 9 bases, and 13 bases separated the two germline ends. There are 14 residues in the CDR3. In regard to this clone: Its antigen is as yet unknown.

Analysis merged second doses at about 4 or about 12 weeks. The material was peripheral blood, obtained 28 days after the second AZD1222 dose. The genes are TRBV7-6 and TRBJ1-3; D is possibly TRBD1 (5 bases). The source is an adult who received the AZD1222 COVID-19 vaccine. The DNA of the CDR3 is TGTGCCAGCAGCTTAGGGCGACCTGGGGGCACCATATATTTT. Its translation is CASSLGRPGGTIYF.